These T cell receptor beta chains were read from a single sample in a study of cytomegalovirus exposure and HLA in healthy donors. TCRdb's table, derived via immunoSEQ multiplex PCR, lists solely in-frame clones and lacks some. The profile covers 110,000 or so clones, with 86% appearing a single time and 4.5% to 6% taken by the ten largest. Material: PBMCs. The receptor source for this set is a man between 18 and 35 years old in good health and CMV-seronegative. The CDR3 runs from the conserved cysteine through the conserved F or W. Fields, in order: J gene, D gene, V gene, CDR3 length, clone size, CDR3 protein, CDR3 DNA. A D gene is named only where the DNA matches it firmly. Clone size is shown for a subset of rows, as once, few, many or a class of expanded clone.

J: TRBJ1-2
D: TRBD1
V: TRBV19
length: 15
size: .
CDR3: CASSIRDRELYGYTF
DNA: TGTGCCAGTAGTATAAGGGACAGGGAACTCTATGGCTACACCTTC

J: TRBJ2-7
D: TRBD2
V: TRBV6-5
length: 14
size: .
CDR3: CASSSSGSSYEQYF
DNA: TGTGCCAGCAGTTCTAGCGGGAGTTCCTACGAGCAGTACTTC

J: TRBJ2-1
D: TRBD2
V: TRBV5-1
length: 12
size: .
CDR3: CASSLDGTSQFF
DNA: TGCGCCAGCAGCTTGGACGGGACTAGCCAGTTCTTC

J: TRBJ2-1
D: .
V: TRBV27
length: 15
size: .
CDR3: CASRTRDSLRGEQFF
DNA: TGTGCCAGCAGGACTAGGGACAGCCTCCGCGGGGAGCAGTTCTTC

J: TRBJ2-1
D: .
V: TRBV30
length: 12
size: .
CDR3: CAWRTNDNEQFF
DNA: TGTGCCTGGAGAACAAACGACAATGAGCAGTTCTTC

J: TRBJ1-2
D: .
V: TRBV6-5
length: 15
size: .
CDR3: CASTTLLVGDYGYTF
DNA: TGTGCCAGCACTACCCTCTTGGTCGGTGACTATGGCTACACCTTC

J: TRBJ2-7
D: .
V: TRBV2
length: 14
size: .
CDR3: CASSEVAEGYEQYF
DNA: TGTGCCAGCAGTGAAGTCGCTGAGGGCTACGAGCAGTACTTC

J: TRBJ1-6
D: TRBD1
V: TRBV11-3
length: 19
size: .
CDR3: CASSLYWGADRVRNSPLHF
DNA: TGTGCCAGCAGCCTCTATTGGGGGGCAGACAGGGTTAGGAATTCACCCCTCCACTTT

J: TRBJ1-2
D: TRBD1
V: TRBV2
length: 13
size: few
CDR3: CASYQTGVDGYTF
DNA: TGTGCCAGCTACCAGACAGGGGTCGATGGCTACACCTTC

J: TRBJ2-4
D: .
V: TRBV11-2
length: 16
size: .
CDR3: CASSLVAGSAKNIQYF
DNA: TGTGCCAGCAGCTTAGTCGCGGGGTCGGCCAAAAACATTCAGTACTTC

J: TRBJ2-7
D: .
V: TRBV6-5
length: 16
size: .
CDR3: CASSYLGADPSYEQYF
DNA: TGTGCCAGCAGTTACTTAGGAGCGGACCCCTCCTACGAGCAGTACTTC

J: TRBJ1-3
D: .
V: TRBV27
length: 14
size: .
CDR3: CASSSPGGGNTIYF
DNA: TGTGCCAGCAGTTCTCCCGGGGGAGGAAACACCATATATTTT

J: TRBJ1-3
D: TRBD1
V: TRBV10-1
length: 17
size: .
CDR3: CASSESRTGLSGNTIYF
DNA: TGCGCCAGCAGTGAGTCCCGGACAGGCCTCTCTGGAAACACCATATATTTT

J: TRBJ1-1
D: .
V: TRBV19
length: 14
size: .
CDR3: CASTLRGRDTEAFF
DNA: TGTGCCAGTACCCTAAGAGGGAGGGATACTGAAGCTTTCTTT

J: TRBJ2-3
D: TRBD2
V: TRBV10-3
length: 16
size: .
CDR3: CAISELAGALGDTQYF
DNA: TGTGCCATCAGTGAACTAGCGGGAGCCCTTGGGGATACGCAGTATTTT

J: TRBJ2-7
D: .
V: TRBV7-6
length: 12
size: .
CDR3: CASSFQGSEQYF
DNA: TGTGCCAGCAGCTTTCAGGGGAGCGAGCAGTACTTC